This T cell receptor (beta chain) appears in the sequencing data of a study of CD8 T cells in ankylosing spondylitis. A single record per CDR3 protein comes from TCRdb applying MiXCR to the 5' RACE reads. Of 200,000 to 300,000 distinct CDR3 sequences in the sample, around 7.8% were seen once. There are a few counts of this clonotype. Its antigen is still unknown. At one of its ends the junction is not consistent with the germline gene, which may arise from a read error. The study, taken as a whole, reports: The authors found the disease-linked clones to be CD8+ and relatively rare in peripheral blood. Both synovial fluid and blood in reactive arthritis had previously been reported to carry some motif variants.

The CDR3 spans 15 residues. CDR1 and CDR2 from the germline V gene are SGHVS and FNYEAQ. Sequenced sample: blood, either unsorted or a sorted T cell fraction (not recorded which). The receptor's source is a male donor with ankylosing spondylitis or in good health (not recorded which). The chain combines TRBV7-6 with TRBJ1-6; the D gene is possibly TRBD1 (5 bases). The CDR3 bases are TGTGCCAGCAGCTTAAAGGCAGGGTATAGTTCACCCCTCCACTTT. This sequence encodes CASSLKAGYSSPLHF.